The 18 T cell receptor beta chains in this list originate from one sample, sequenced in a study of blood T cells in healthy people across ages. With a J-beta primer mix and a sample-barcoded 5' primer, a second PCR ran about 7 to 11 cycles. Using its own MiXCR run on the 5' RACE reads, TCRdb lists one record per CDR3 protein. The repertoire includes about 400,000 distinct CDR3 sequences, roughly half of them detected once, and 45% to 60% sits in the top ten. Material for sequencing was blood. These receptors originate from a man in his fifties or sixties in good health.

This clonotype has a single count. This chain joins TRBV7-9 and TRBJ2-3, with a tentative D call TRBD1 (5 bases). The CDR3 runs 14 residues. Germline CDR1 and CDR2: SEHNR and FQNEAQ (reference sequence). V lost 5 bases and J lost 5, with 14 bases in between. The CDR3 nucleotides read TGTGCCAGCAGCCCAGGGCTTTACGAAGATACGCAGTATTTT. Residues: CASSPGLYEDTQYF.

This clonotype was seen once. The rearrangement links TRBV7-2 to TRBJ1-1; D perhaps matches TRBD1 (5 bases). V was pared by 5 bases and J by 3 bases, with 16 bases between. There are 15 residues in the CDR3. The germline CDR1 and CDR2 sequences are SGHTA and FQGNSA. CDR3 in amino acids: CASSPLIREYTEAFF. The CDR3, as DNA: TGTGCCAGCAGCCCGTTGATCAGGGAGTACACTGAAGCTTTCTTT.

The V and J genes are TRBV7-6 and TRBJ2-7; D is uncertain. The germline CDR1 and CDR2 sequences are SGHVS and FNYEAQ. The CDR3 runs 12 residues. Trimming left V 6 bases short and J 6 bases short, with 12 bases between. The CDR3 DNA follows: TGTGCCAGCAGTATTATGGAAAGCGAGCAGTACTTC. Residues: CASSIMESEQYF.

The chain links TRBV15 to TRBJ2-7, with D perhaps TRBD1 (6 bases). CDR1 and CDR2 from the germline V gene are LNHNV and YYDKDF (reference sequence). This CDR3 comprises 13 residues. The germline V and J ends were trimmed by 5 bases and 2 bases, with 10 bases remaining between them. Written as DNA, the CDR3 is TGTGCCACCAGCGACGGGACAACCTACGAGCAGTACTTC. Protein: CATSDGTTYEQYF.

The genes are TRBV7-9 and TRBJ1-1; 12 nucleotides line up with TRBD1. This CDR3 is 18 amino acids long. Germline V gene lookup returns CDR1 SEHNR and CDR2 FQNEAQ (reference sequence). V trimming: 3 bases; J trimming: 3 bases; junction bases outside the gene matches: 11. CDR3 sequence reads: CASSLPPGQGASDTEAFF. The DNA of the CDR3 is TGTGCCAGCAGCTTGCCACCGGGACAGGGGGCGAGTGACACTGAAGCTTTCTTT.

This clonotype was observed a few times. V usage is TRBV12-3 or TRBV12-4 and J usage is TRBJ1-1; possible D gene TRBD1, 5 bases. Trimming cost V 5 bases and J 8 bases, with 15 bases left between them. The CDR3 runs to 13 residues. CDR3 nucleotide sequence: TGTGCCAGCAGTGTTTTACCCCAGGGAGAAGCTTTCTTT. It is translated as CASSVLPQGEAFF.

The genes are TRBV14 and TRBJ2-1, with a tentative D call TRBD2 (6 bases). Trimming pared 4 bases from V and 12 bases from J, leaving 16 bases between. CDR1 and CDR2 (germline): SGHDN, FVKESK. The CDR3 has 13 amino acids. In DNA, the CDR3 is TGTGCCAGCAGCCCGGGACCAAGGGGAGGGCAGTTCTTC. Translating it yields CASSPGPRGGQFF.

The V gene is TRBV20-1, the J gene TRBJ1-1; the D gene is possibly TRBD1 (6 bases). V was pared by 6 bases and J by 1 base, with 15 bases between. CDR1 and CDR2 (germline): DFQATT, SNEGSKA (reference sequence). The CDR3 is 14 amino acids. The CDR3 spells CSASRGSQNTEAFF. CDR3 in DNA: TGCAGTGCCTCCAGGGGCAGCCAGAACACTGAAGCTTTCTTT.

This clonotype was seen a few times. The chain employs TRBV12-3 or TRBV12-4 and TRBJ2-5; 8 bases fit TRBD1. The V gene end was trimmed by 4 bases and the J gene end by 4 bases; junction bases not matched to a gene: 5. This CDR3 spans 14 amino acids. The DNA for the CDR3 is TGTGCCAGCAGTTACCCTACAGGGGGAGAGACCCAGTACTTC. Its translation: CASSYPTGGETQYF.

V is TRBV4-2 and J is TRBJ2-5; 8 nucleotides agree with TRBD2. V lost 4 bases to trimming and J lost 11 bases; unmatched junction nucleotides: 15. The CDR3 has 15 residues. CDR1 and CDR2 from the germline V gene are LGHNA and YNFKEQ. The CDR3 DNA sequence: TGTGCCAGCAGCCCAGAAACTAGCGGTGATTATGAGCAGTACTTC. Amino acids: CASSPETSGDYEQYF.

The J gene is TRBJ1-1, the V gene TRBV20-1, with TRBD1 as a possible D gene (5 bases). Germline lookup yields CDR1 DFQATT and CDR2 SNEGSKA (reference sequence). This CDR3 has 15 residues. Trimming pared 2 bases from V and 0 bases from J, leaving 13 bases between. This chain's CDR3 is CSARLEARVNTEAFF. The CDR3 nucleotides are TGCAGTGCTAGACTTGAAGCCAGGGTGAACACTGAAGCTTTCTTT.

Comment on this clonotype: A much larger clone sits a single nucleotide away, making a read error possible. The chain has TRBV5-6 and TRBJ2-1; 7 nucleotides line up with TRBD1. Germline V gene data show CDR1 as SGHDT and CDR2 as YYEEEE. With V trimmed by 5 bases and J by 5 bases, 7 bases remained unmatched. This CDR3 is 14 amino acids long. Here the CDR3 DNA reads TGTGCCAGCAGACCACAGGGGCCGAACAATGAGCAGTTCTTC. It specifies CASRPQGPNNEQFF.

This rearrangement joins TRBV14 to TRBJ1-1; D may be TRBD1 (6 bases). CDR3 size: 18 residues. V lost 4 bases, J lost 0 bases, and 21 bases lay in between. Germline loops: CDR1 SGHDN, CDR2 FVKESK. The CDR3 bases are TGTGCCAGCAGCCCATCCCCGGGGACACATAAGCTGAACACTGAAGCTTTCTTT. Protein product: CASSPSPGTHKLNTEAFF. The whole variable domain, filled in from reference TRBV14 and TRBJ1-1, reads EAGVTQFPSHSVIEKGQTVTLRCDPISGHDNLYWYRRVMGKEIKFLLHFVKESKQDESGMPNNRFLAERTGGTYSTLKVQPAELEDSGVYFCASSPSPGTHKLNTEAFFGQGTRLTVV.

V and J are TRBV9 and TRBJ1-2; weak D call: TRBD1 (6 bases). The CDR3 is made up of 14 amino acids. Germline V gene sequence: CDR1 SGDLS, CDR2 YYNGEE. V was shortened by 1 base and J by 7 bases, with 14 bases between the two germline ends. The chain's CDR3 is CASSVSPGESGYTF. CDR3 sequence (DNA): TGTGCCAGCAGCGTAAGTCCAGGGGAGAGTGGCTACACCTTC.

The gene calls are TRBV6-5 and TRBJ2-7; D possibly uses TRBD1 or TRBD2 (6 bases each). The V and J ends lost 6 bases and 3 bases respectively, with 18 bases between them. The germline V gene encodes CDR1 MNHEY and CDR2 SVGAGI. The CDR3 has 15 amino acids. CDR3 sequence: CASRRGASYGYEQYF. CDR3 nucleotide sequence: TGTGCCAGCAGAAGGGGGGCCAGTTATGGCTACGAGCAGTACTTC.

This rearrangement joins TRBV6-2 or TRBV6-3 to TRBJ2-3; perhaps TRBD1 as D (6 bases). The CDR3 is made up of 16 amino acids. Trimming cost V 4 bases and J 3 bases, with 17 bases left between them. CDR1 MNHEY and CDR2 SVGEGT come from the germline V gene. Here the CDR3 reads CASSSHKTGGTDTQYF. The CDR3 nucleotides read TGTGCCAGCAGTTCTCATAAGACAGGCGGAACAGATACGCAGTATTTT.

The CDR3 region has the DNA TGTGCCAGCAGCTTTGCGCCCCGGGAGCAGTTCTTC. Its translation is CASSFAPREQFF. The chain employs TRBV5-6 and TRBJ2-1; no clear D. The length of the CDR3 is 12 residues. CDR1 SGHDT and CDR2 YYEEEE come from the germline V gene. V was clipped by 2 bases and J by 10 bases, with 10 bases between them.

This clonotype has only a few counts. CDR3 sequence (DNA): TGCAGTGCCCGGACACTAGCCAAAAACATTCAGTACTTC. Protein product: CSARTLAKNIQYF. This chain uses TRBV20-1 with TRBJ2-4; D might be TRBD1 (5 bases). Germline-derived CDR1 and CDR2 are DFQATT and SNEGSKA (reference sequence). V lost 6 bases, J lost 0 bases, and 9 bases lay in between. There are 13 residues in the CDR3.